Following are 10 T cell receptor beta chains from one sample sequenced in a study of T cells in Graves' hyperthyroidism and ophthalmopathy. From RNA transcripts, TCR beta CDR3 regions were amplified. Using the HTBI primer set, a first-round RT-PCR was run on the TCR CDR3. TCRdb itself ran the multiplex PCR reads through MiXCR, one entry per CDR3 protein. The repertoire includes hundreds of thousands of distinct CDR3 sequences, roughly 15% of them detected once, and roughly 20% sits in the top ten. Material for sequencing was blood. Every receptor here comes from a woman aged 55-70 years with Graves' ophthalmopathy.

This clonotype was recorded at least ten times. The rearrangement joins TRBV2 to TRBJ2-1; no firm D call. Trimming shortened V by 6 bases and J by 3 bases, and 15 bases separated the two germline ends. CDR3 length: 15 residues. Germline loops: CDR1 SNHLY, CDR2 FYNNEI. The CDR3 sequence is CASRQRDESYNEQFF. CDR3 bases: TGTGCCAGCAGACAACGAGACGAAAGCTACAATGAGCAGTTCTTC.

The table lists this clonotype with many counts. The chain employs TRBV20-1 and TRBJ2-3; tentatively, D is TRBD1 or TRBD2 (5 bases each). The CDR3 loop spans 14 amino acids. Germline loops: CDR1 DFQATT, CDR2 SNEGSKA (reference sequence). With 0 bases removed from V and 1 base from J, the gap between germline ends came to 8 bases. As DNA, the CDR3 is TGCAGTGCTAGAGAGGGGCGGGGCACAGATACGCAGTATTTT. Its protein is CSAREGRGTDTQYF.

This clonotype was detected only a few times. The chain joins TRBV29-1 to TRBJ1-2, with a possible D match to TRBD1 (6 bases). The germline V gene encodes CDR1 SQVTM and CDR2 ANQGSEA. V lost 7 bases, J lost 2 bases, and 11 bases lay in between. The CDR3 length is 12 residues. CDR3 nucleotide sequence: TGCAGCGCCATGACAGGAAACTATGGCTACACCTTC. Translating gives CSAMTGNYGYTF.

Notes on this clonotype: This may come from a read error, since a much larger clone is one base off. This chain joins TRBV11-2 and TRBJ2-7; D possibly matches TRBD1 or TRBD2 (5 bases each). The CDR3 length is 14 residues. V was pared by 1 base and J by 3 bases, with 10 bases between. Per the germline V gene, CDR1 is SGHAT and CDR2 is FQNNGV. The CDR3: CASSLAGSLYEQYF. Here the CDR3 DNA reads TGTGCCAGCAGCTTAGCAGGGAGCCTCTACGAGCAGTACTTC.

This clonotype occurred many times. The chain combines TRBV3-1 with TRBJ1-2; D might be TRBD1 (5 bases). Trimming took 1 base from V and 2 from J, leaving 5 bases between them. The germline V gene has CDR1 LGHDT and CDR2 YNNKEL (reference sequence). This CDR3 has 13 amino acids. The chain's CDR3 is CASSQGQNYGYTF. CDR3 in DNA: TGTGCCAGCAGCCAAGGACAGAACTATGGCTACACCTTC.

The rearrangement joins TRBV4-2 to TRBJ1-2; no reliable D call. The CDR3 length is 17 residues. V shed 1 base and J shed 5 bases, with 20 bases lying between them. From germline, CDR1 is LGHNA and CDR2 YNFKEQ. CDR3 loop: CASSQASKSRLQYGYTF. CDR3 coding DNA: TGTGCCAGCAGCCAAGCTTCGAAGTCCAGACTTCAATATGGCTACACCTTC.

The chain carries TRBV19 and TRBJ2-7; perhaps TRBD2 as D (6 bases). Germline CDR1 LNHDA, CDR2 SQIVND (reference sequence). The CDR3 has 13 residues. Trimming removed 11 bases from V and 3 bases from J, with 17 bases in between. For the CDR3, the DNA is TGTGCCGGCCCCCCGGGGGATTGCTACGAGCAGTACTTC. Translated: CAGPPGDCYEQYF.

This clonotype was counted between two and nine times. V gene TRBV5-1 combines with J gene TRBJ2-5; 12 positions agree with TRBD2. The CDR3 is 17 amino acids. Germline-derived CDR1 and CDR2 are SGHRS and YFSETQ. J was trimmed by 5 bases and V by 3 bases; bases with no gene match: 11. CDR3 coding DNA: TGCGCCAGCAGCTCAGGGACTAGCGGGCCCACCGGGGAGACCCAGTACTTC. Translating gives CASSSGTSGPTGETQYF.

This clonotype appeared many times. The chain couples TRBV28 to TRBJ2-7; D remains ambiguous. V lost 6 bases and J 4 bases, leaving 10 bases between the germline ends. The CDR3 is 12 amino acids. Germline-derived CDR1 and CDR2 are MDHEN and SYDVKM. CDR3 DNA sequence: TGTGCCAGCAGCCGCGAAATATACGAGCAGTACTTC. This gives the protein CASSREIYEQYF.

The table lists this clonotype with a few counts. V is TRBV9 and J is TRBJ1-2, with TRBD1 as a possible D gene (5 bases). V was shortened by 3 bases and J by 7 bases, with 16 bases between the two germline ends. This CDR3 contains 14 residues. Germline V CDR1 and CDR2: SGDLS, YYNGEE. DNA for the CDR3: TGTGCCAGCAGCGCTACTTGGGCAGGGCTTGGCTACACCTTC. Its translation is CASSATWAGLGYTF.